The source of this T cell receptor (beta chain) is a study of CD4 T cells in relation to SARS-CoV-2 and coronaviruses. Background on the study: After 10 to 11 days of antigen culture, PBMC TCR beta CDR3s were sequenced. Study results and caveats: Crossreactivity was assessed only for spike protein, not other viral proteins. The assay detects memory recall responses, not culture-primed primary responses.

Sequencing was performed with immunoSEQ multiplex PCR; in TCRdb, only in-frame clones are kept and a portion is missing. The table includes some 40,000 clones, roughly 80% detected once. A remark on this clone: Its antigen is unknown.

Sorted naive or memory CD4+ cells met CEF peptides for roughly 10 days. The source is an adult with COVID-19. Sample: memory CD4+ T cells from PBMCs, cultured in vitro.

The chain's CDR3 is CASSLTLAPSSYNEQFF. The CDR3, as DNA: TGTGCCAGTAGTCTTACACTAGCGCCGAGCTCCTACAATGAGCAGTTCTTC. V and J are TRBV19 and TRBJ2-1, with 7 nucleotides matching TRBD2. The J segment lost 0 bases and the V segment lost 5 bases, leaving 10 bases of the junction unmatched. The CDR3 has 17 residues. Germline CDR1 reads LNHDA; CDR2 reads SQIVND (reference sequence).